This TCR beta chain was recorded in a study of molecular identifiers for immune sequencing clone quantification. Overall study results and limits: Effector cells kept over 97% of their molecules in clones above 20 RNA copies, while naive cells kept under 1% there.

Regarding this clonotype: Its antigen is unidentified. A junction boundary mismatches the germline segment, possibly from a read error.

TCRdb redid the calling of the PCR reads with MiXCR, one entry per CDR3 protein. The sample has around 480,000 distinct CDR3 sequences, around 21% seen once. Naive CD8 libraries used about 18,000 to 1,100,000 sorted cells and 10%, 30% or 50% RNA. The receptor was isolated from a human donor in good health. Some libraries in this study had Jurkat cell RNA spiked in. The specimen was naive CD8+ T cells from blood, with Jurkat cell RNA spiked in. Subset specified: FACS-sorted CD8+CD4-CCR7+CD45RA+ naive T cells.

The CDR3 DNA follows: TGTGCCAGCTCACCGGTCGGGCGGGAGGTTTACTACAAGCAGTACTTC. It codes for CASSPVGREVYYKQYF. The V call is TRBV18, the J call TRBJ2-7; 8 bases line up with TRBD2. The CDR3 is 16 amino acids. The V gene's germline CDR1 is KGHSH and CDR2 LQKENI.